The TCR beta chain described here comes from a study of CD8 T cells in ankylosing spondylitis. Study-wide findings and caveats: CD8+ cells made up the disease-linked clones, which were relatively rare in peripheral blood. Seemingly distinctive of ankylosing spondylitis blood was a TCR beta motif formed by eight highly homologous variants.

With regard to this clonotype: Its antigen is not identified.

V shed 0 bases, J shed 3 bases, and the junction held 4 bases outside the gene matches. The CDR3 contains 15 residues. The V gene's germline CDR1 is LGHNA and CDR2 YSLEER. TCRdb re-called the 5' RACE reads through MiXCR, storing one row per CDR3 protein. The top ten hold 14% to 15% of the sample, which has fewer than 400,000 distinct CDR3 sequences, 8% seen once. V and J are TRBV4-3 and TRBJ2-7; 8 bases are shared with TRBD1. This TCR came from a male donor with ankylosing spondylitis. The source material was blood, either unsorted or a sorted T cell fraction (not recorded which). CDR3 nucleotides: TGCGCCAGCAGCCAAGATGCGGGACAGGACTACGAGCAGTACTTC. Its translation is CASSQDAGQDYEQYF.